Below are 5 T cell receptor beta chains sequenced from a single sample in a study of OX40 agonist ivuxolimab in advanced cancers. Libraries came from the immunoSEQ multiplex PCR assay. Held by TCRdb, this immuneACCESS table contains in-frame sequences only and omits some clones. Under half of the omission traces to an unresolved V gene where checked; the cause of the rest is unknown. The sample table contains roughly 76,000 clones; only one count was recorded for around 90% of them. Over 2% of the sample comes from the top ten. The source was CD4+ or CD8+ T cells sorted from blood, collected in a trial of the OX40 agonist ivuxolimab. The source is an adult with an advanced solid tumor such as melanoma, head and neck, liver or kidney cancer.

This chain joins TRBV5-4 and TRBJ2-7; 10 bases agree with TRBD1. Trimming cost V 2 bases and J 2 bases; bases outside gene matches: 4. Germline V CDR1 and CDR2: SGHNT, YYREEE (reference sequence). The CDR3 is 15 residues long. The CDR3: CASSFGQGGPYEQYF. CDR3 nucleotides: TGTGCCAGCAGCTTCGGACAGGGGGGACCCTACGAGCAGTACTTC.

In this sample, this clone turned up once. This chain links TRBV4-3 with TRBJ2-5; TRBD1 might be the D (6 bases). Trimming removed 4 bases at V and 4 bases at J, with 16 bases between. Germline CDR1 LGHNA, CDR2 YSLEER. The CDR3 has 15 residues. The CDR3 DNA sequence: TGCGCCAGCAGCCGAACATTGGACAGCACAGAGACCCAGTACTTC. This encodes CASSRTLDSTETQYF.

The gene calls are TRBV28 and TRBJ1-2; D is perhaps TRBD1 (6 bases). With 6 bases removed from V and 5 bases from J, the gap between germline ends came to 22 bases. Germline loops: CDR1 MDHEN, CDR2 SYDVKM. The CDR3 is made up of 16 amino acids. CDR3 nucleotides: TGTGCCAGCAGCCCCGATGGACTCCGGGGGGCTTATGGCTACACCTTC. Encoded protein: CASSPDGLRGAYGYTF.

This clone rates as medium-sized. Other DNA sequences of this sample code for an identical CDR3. This rearrangement joins TRBV18 to TRBJ1-5, with 9 bases aligning to TRBD1. The CDR3 is made up of 15 amino acids. J gave up 2 bases and V 3 bases, and 2 bases lay outside the gene matches. CDR1 and CDR2 (germline): KGHSH, LQKENI. The CDR3 loop reads CASSPDRGGNQPQHF. The DNA of the CDR3 is TGTGCCAGCTCACCGGACAGGGGCGGCAATCAGCCCCAGCATTTT.

This sequence joins TRBV5-1 and TRBJ2-2; 9 nucleotides agree with TRBD1. The germline V gene has CDR1 SGHRS and CDR2 YFSETQ. The CDR3 is 18 residues long. After removal of 2 bases from V and 1 base from J, the junction contained 9 bases not matched to a gene. CDR3: CASSFGGTGPMNTGELFF. For the CDR3, the DNA is TGCGCCAGCAGCTTCGGTGGGACAGGGCCCATGAACACCGGGGAGCTGTTTTTT.